Each of the 14 T cell receptor beta chains below was sequenced from the same sample in a study of OX40 agonist ivuxolimab in advanced cancers. Library method: the immunoSEQ multiplex PCR assay. Here the immuneACCESS table is served through TCRdb, limited to in-frame sequences with V and J called. Missing clones are a known gap in these copies; in checked studies unresolved V genes cover under half, and the rest lacks a known reason. In this sample the table shows around 39,000 clones, about 78% of which occur a single time. The top ten clonotypes cover more than 10% of the sample. The source material was CD4+ or CD8+ T cells sorted from blood, sampled in a trial of the OX40 agonist ivuxolimab. The receptors were sampled from an adult with an advanced solid tumor such as melanoma, head and neck, liver or kidney cancer.

The chain carries TRBV28 and TRBJ2-7; 7 nucleotides align to TRBD1. Germline lookup yields CDR1 MDHEN and CDR2 SYDVKM. The CDR3 loop spans 16 amino acids. Here the CDR3 DNA reads TGTGCTCCTCTAGGGGGCGAGGGTTTGATCGGTTACGAGCAGTACTTC. The encoded protein is CAPLGGEGLIGYEQYF.

The J gene is TRBJ1-2, the V gene TRBV5-1, with D possibly TRBD1 on 6 matching bases. Trimming cost V 4 bases and J 2 bases, with 9 bases left between them. The CDR3 is made up of 13 amino acids. The V gene's germline CDR1 is SGHRS and CDR2 YFSETQ. The chain's CDR3 is CASSPGQNYGYTF. The CDR3 DNA reads as TGCGCCAGCAGCCCCGGACAGAACTATGGCTACACCTTC. The full variable domain, rest sourced from reference TRBV5-1 and TRBJ1-2, is KAGVTQTPRYLIKTRGQQVTLSCSPISGHRSVSWYQQTPGQGLQFLFEYFSETQRNKGNFPGRFSGRQFSNSRSEMNVSTLELGDSALYLCASSPGQNYGYTFGSGTRLTVV.

This clone was seen only once. This rearrangement joins TRBV6-1 to TRBJ2-5, with D possibly matching TRBD2 (5 bases). Germline assignment: CDR1 MNHNS and CDR2 SASEGT. The V and J ends lost 6 bases and 1 base respectively, with 15 bases between them. This CDR3 has 15 residues. CDR3 loop: CASRNGLARQETQYF. DNA of the CDR3: TGTGCCAGCAGGAACGGGCTAGCTCGCCAAGAGACCCAGTACTTC.

This chain uses TRBV7-3 with TRBJ2-5, with 12 bases that match TRBD2. The trim removed 4 bases at V and 5 bases at J, leaving 5 bases unmatched. Looked up from germline, CDR1 is SGHTA and CDR2 is FQGTGA. The CDR3 consists of 15 residues. The chain's CDR3 is CASSSGTSGLETQYF. For the CDR3, the DNA is TGTGCCAGCAGCTCCGGGACTAGCGGGCTGGAGACCCAGTACTTC.

This chain joins TRBV6-6 and TRBJ2-2; D is uncertain. CDR3 length: 14 residues. V was cut by 6 bases and J by 0 bases, with 8 bases left in between. From germline, CDR1 is MNHNY and CDR2 SVGAGI (reference sequence). CDR3 protein: CASSTLSNTGELFF. DNA for the CDR3: TGTGCCAGCAGCACCCTTTCGAACACCGGGGAGCTGTTTTTT.

The sample holds one count of this clone. V gene TRBV30 combines with J gene TRBJ2-5, with D perhaps assigned TRBD1 or TRBD2 (6 bases each). Near its end, the DNA agrees better with TRBJ2-7, so the J call may be wrong. CDR1 GTSNPN and CDR2 SVGIG come from the germline V gene (reference sequence). The CDR3 is made up of 14 amino acids. CDR3 sequence reads: CAWSRGRPPYEQYF. The CDR3 coding sequence is TGTGCCTGGAGTCGGGGGCGACCCCCCTACGAGCAGTACTTC.

The genes are TRBV27 and TRBJ2-5; no clear D. With 6 bases removed from V and 2 bases from J, the gap between germline ends came to 13 bases. CDR3 length: 14 amino acids. Germline-derived CDR1 and CDR2 are MNHEY and SMNVEV (reference sequence). The CDR3 DNA is TGTGCCAGCAGGAGAGCACGGCTGCAAGAGACCCAGTACTTC. Translating gives CASRRARLQETQYF.

V usage is TRBV7-3 and J usage is TRBJ2-1; weak D call: TRBD2 (6 bases). The length of the CDR3 is 12 residues. In germline, CDR1 is SGHTA, CDR2 FQGTGA. Trimming removed 3 bases from V and 10 bases from J, with 10 bases in between. DNA for the CDR3: TGTGCCAGCAGCTTTGGGGGGAAGGAGCAGTTCTTC. Amino acids: CASSFGGKEQFF.

The chain employs TRBV27 and TRBJ2-7, with TRBD1 as a possible D gene (5 bases). The CDR3 loop spans 14 amino acids. The germline V and J ends were trimmed by 2 bases and 7 bases, with 15 bases remaining between them. Per the germline V gene, CDR1 is MNHEY and CDR2 is SMNVEV (reference sequence). The CDR3 reads CASSLGAEYWEQYF. CDR3 sequence (DNA): TGTGCCAGCAGTTTAGGGGCTGAATACTGGGAGCAGTACTTC.

This clone showed up just a few times. CDR3 nucleotide sequence: TGTGCCAGCAGCTTAACTTGGCAGGCCTACGAGCAGTACTTC. Its translation: CASSLTWQAYEQYF. V gene TRBV7-2 combines with J gene TRBJ2-7, with no clear D. The V end was cut by 2 bases, the J end by 2 bases, with 10 bases between. Looked up from germline, CDR1 is SGHTA and CDR2 is FQGNSA. The length of the CDR3 is 14 residues. The full variable domain, with the rest looked up from reference TRBV7-2 and TRBJ2-7, is GAGVSQSPSNKVTEKGKDVELRCDPISGHTALYWYRQSLGQGLEFLIYFQGNSAPDKSGLPSDRFSAERTGGSVSTLTIQRTQQEDSAVYLCASSLTWQAYEQYFGPGTRLTVT.

V usage is TRBV19 and J usage is TRBJ1-4; D is possibly TRBD1 (5 bases). Trimming removed 8 bases at V and 1 base at J, with 11 bases between. The CDR3 runs to 14 residues. The germline gives CDR1 LNHDA, CDR2 SQIVND (reference sequence). The CDR3 loop reads CASGWGGTNEKLFF. In DNA form, the CDR3 reads TGTGCCAGTGGATGGGGGGGAACTAATGAAAAACTGTTTTTT.

The gene calls are TRBV6-4 and TRBJ2-2; D is uncertain. Germline CDR1 and CDR2: MRHNA and SNTAGT. V lost 2 bases and J 4 bases, leaving 11 bases between the germline ends. The CDR3 has 15 residues. The CDR3: CASSDGGSFTGELFF. CDR3 coding DNA: TGTGCCAGCAGTGACGGTGGCTCCTTCACCGGGGAGCTGTTTTTT.

The V call is TRBV19, the J call TRBJ1-5; a possible D gene is TRBD1 (6 bases). The CDR3 sequence is 14 residues long. Trimming cost V 5 bases and J 5 bases, with 13 bases left between them. Germline CDR1 and CDR2: LNHDA and SQIVND (reference sequence). The CDR3 nucleotides read TGTGCCAGTAGTTCGGACAGTTTATATCAGCCCCAGCATTTT. This encodes CASSSDSLYQPQHF.

The chain is built from TRBV6-5 and TRBJ1-3, with D perhaps TRBD1 (6 bases). CDR3 length: 16 residues. CDR1 is MNHEY and CDR2 is SVGAGI in the germline V gene. V dropped 2 bases and J dropped 11 bases, with 22 bases sitting between them. The CDR3 DNA reads TGTGCCAGCAGTTACGTTTTGACAGGAAGCAGCCTCGCCATATATTTT. This gives the protein CASSYVLTGSSLAIYF.